This T cell receptor (beta chain) is from a study of PD-L1 blockade in urothelial cancer. Study-level background: Each blood sample yielded a median of 141,255 T cells.

Each patient gave between 1 and 8 samples of peripheral blood mononuclear cells, which were collected pretreatment and during treatment. Every PCR received spiked-in synthetic TCR analog templates. Using immunoSEQ multiplex PCR, the repertoire was profiled, and TCRdb retains in-frame clones only, with some absent. The table shows around 40,000 clones, with 83% occurring only once. The source of this sequence is a man aged 55 to 70 with urothelial cancer. Specimen: PBMCs, collected around atezolizumab (anti-PD-L1) treatment.

CDR3 bases: TGTGCCAGCAGGGGGACTACAGGGGGCGCGGGGGGAGACACTGAAGCTTTCTTT. Translated, it gives CASRGTTGGAGGDTEAFF. The J gene is TRBJ1-1, the V gene TRBV28, with TRBD1 matching over 9 bases. This CDR3 has 18 residues. The V segment lost 6 bases and the J segment 3 bases; nucleotides outside the gene matches: 17. CDR1 and CDR2 (germline): MDHEN, SYDVKM.